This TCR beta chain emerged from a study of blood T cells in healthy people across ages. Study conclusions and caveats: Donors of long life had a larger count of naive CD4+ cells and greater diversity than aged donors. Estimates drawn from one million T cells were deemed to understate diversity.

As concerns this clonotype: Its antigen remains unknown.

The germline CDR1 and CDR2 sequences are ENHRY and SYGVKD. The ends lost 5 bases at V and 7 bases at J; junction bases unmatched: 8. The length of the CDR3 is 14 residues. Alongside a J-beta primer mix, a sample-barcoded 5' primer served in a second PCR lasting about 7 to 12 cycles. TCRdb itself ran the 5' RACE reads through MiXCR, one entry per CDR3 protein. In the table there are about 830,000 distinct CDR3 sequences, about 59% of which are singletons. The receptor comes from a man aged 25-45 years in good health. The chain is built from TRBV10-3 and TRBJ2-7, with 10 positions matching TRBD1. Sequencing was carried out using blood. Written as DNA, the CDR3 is TGTGCCATCAGTCCGGGACAGGGGAGCCCTGAGCAGTACTTC. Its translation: CAISPGQGSPEQYF.